The 25 T cell receptor beta chains given below trace back to one sample, sequenced in a study of shared clonotypes between healthy human individuals (dated by TCRdb to the early 2020s). Library prep was done by the immunoSEQ multiplex PCR assay. TCRdb obtained this table from immuneACCESS and retained in-frame rearrangements with V and J assigned. These tables miss some clones; where compared with another copy, unresolved V genes account for less than half of the shortfall, and the remainder is unexplained. The sample table records about 1.1 million clones; 75% to 80% of these occur just once. The ten largest clones represent about 0.52% of the sample. The sample taken for sequencing was memory CD4+ T cells from PBMCs. Read against the paper, the sample's cell subset or site label means: CD45RA-negative fraction. The receptor set was obtained from a young man in good health. Some clones in this sample may be carry-over from other donors' samples.

This CDR3 is CAWSEVQWGIAYGYTF. Here the CDR3 DNA reads TGTGCCTGGAGTGAGGTCCAATGGGGGATCGCCTATGGCTACACCTTC. The rearrangement joins TRBV30 to TRBJ1-2; perhaps TRBD1 as D (5 bases). The V and J ends lost 1 base and 4 bases respectively, with 19 bases between them. Per the germline V gene, CDR1 is GTSNPN and CDR2 is SVGIG (reference sequence). CDR3 length: 16 residues.

The genes are TRBV7-2 and TRBJ2-7; D unresolved. V lost 1 base and J lost 2, with 12 bases in between. Looked up from germline, CDR1 is SGHTA and CDR2 is FQGNSA. CDR3 length: 15 amino acids. CDR3 amino acids: CASSLGPGSPYEQYF. The DNA for the CDR3 is TGTGCCAGCAGCTTAGGTCCCGGCAGCCCCTACGAGCAGTACTTC.

The rearrangement links TRBV30 to TRBJ2-1; D remains unclear. V was pared by 1 base and J by 12 bases, with 16 bases between. Germline V gene lookup returns CDR1 GTSNPN and CDR2 SVGIG (reference sequence). The CDR3 totals 13 residues. The CDR3 sequence is CAWSGAPAIGQFF. CDR3 bases: TGTGCCTGGAGTGGGGCCCCCGCGATCGGGCAGTTCTTC.

The V and J genes are TRBV4-2 and TRBJ2-7; maybe TRBD2 (7 bases). Looked up from germline, CDR1 is LGHNA and CDR2 is YNFKEQ. The CDR3 contains 15 residues. V was cut by 1 base and J by 6 bases, with 16 bases left in between. CDR3 nucleotide sequence: TGTGCCAGCAGCCAAGGGGAGGGGGAATACGCCGAGCAGTACTTC. It yields the protein CASSQGEGEYAEQYF.

The chain is built from TRBV7-3 and TRBJ2-3; 8 nucleotides align to TRBD2. The CDR3 totals 15 residues. Germline CDR1 is SGHTA and CDR2 is FQGTGA. With V trimmed by 5 bases and J by 5 bases, 9 bases remained unmatched. The CDR3, as DNA: TGTGCCAGCAGCCCAGGACTAGCAGAAGGAGATACGCAGTATTTT. Translated: CASSPGLAEGDTQYF. Variable domain in full (rest from reference TRBV7-3 and TRBJ2-3): GAGVSQTPSNKVTEKGKYVELRCDPISGHTALYWYRQSLGQGPEFLIYFQGTGAADDSGLPNDRFFAVRPEGSVSTLKIQRTERGDSAVYLCASSPGLAEGDTQYFGPGTRLTVL.

CDR3: CASSPITAATNEKLFF. CDR3 DNA sequence: TGCGCCAGCAGCCCTATCACAGCTGCAACTAATGAAAAACTGTTTTTT. The gene calls are TRBV5-1 and TRBJ1-4; D unclear. Between the trimmed V and J ends, which lost 4 bases and 0 bases, there was a span of 13 bases. CDR1 and CDR2 (germline): SGHRS, YFSETQ. This CDR3 region has 16 residues.

This chain joins TRBV5-4 and TRBJ2-6, with D possibly being TRBD2 (5 bases). CDR1 SGHNT and CDR2 YYREEE come from the germline V gene (reference sequence). V lost 0 bases and J lost 0, with 10 bases in between. This CDR3 has 17 amino acids. The CDR3 protein is CASSLDSGGSGANVLTF. CDR3 nucleotides: TGTGCCAGCAGCTTGGATAGTGGAGGCTCTGGGGCCAACGTCCTGACTTTC. Complete variable domain (other parts from reference TRBV5-4 and TRBJ2-6): ETGVTQSPTHLIKTRGQQVTLRCSSQSGHNTVSWYQQALGQGPQFIFQYYREEENGRGNFPPRFSGLQFPNYSSELNVNALELDDSALYLCASSLDSGGSGANVLTFGAGSRLTVL.

The CDR3 spells CASSLGGPYSNQPQHF. The CDR3 region has the DNA TGCGCCAGTTCGTTGGGGGGCCCTTATAGCAATCAGCCCCAGCATTTT. The chain couples TRBV5-1 to TRBJ1-5; perhaps TRBD1 as D (6 bases). The germline V gene encodes CDR1 SGHRS and CDR2 YFSETQ. The CDR3 totals 16 residues. The germline V and J ends were trimmed by 8 bases and 0 bases, with 18 bases remaining between them.

The V and J genes are TRBV5-6 and TRBJ1-3; the match to TRBD1 covers 9 bases. Germline CDR1 and CDR2: SGHDT and YYEEEE. Trimming removed 3 bases from V and 4 bases from J; junction bases left unmatched: 14. This CDR3 is 18 amino acids long. CDR3 loop: CASSSPNFRDRAGNTIYF. Written as DNA, the CDR3 is TGTGCCAGCAGCTCGCCAAACTTCCGGGACAGGGCAGGAAACACCATATATTTT.

A word on this clone: The sample carries other DNA sequences with the same CDR3. V and J are TRBV6-1 and TRBJ2-7, with D maybe TRBD1 (6 bases). The germline gives CDR1 MNHNS, CDR2 SASEGT. Trimming took 6 bases from V and 1 from J, leaving 13 bases between them. The CDR3 has 14 amino acids. The DNA for the CDR3 is TGTGCCAGCAGGCCCGGGCAGGGGTCCTACGAGCAGTACTTC. Its protein is CASRPGQGSYEQYF.

This rearrangement joins TRBV7-9 to TRBJ2-7; TRBD2 matches at 7 bases. Germline CDR1 reads SEHNR; CDR2 reads FQNEAQ (reference sequence). This CDR3 is built from 15 residues. Unmatched junction bases numbered 5, after V lost 3 bases and J lost 0 bases. The CDR3 sequence: CASSFSGAVSYEQYF. The CDR3 bases are TGTGCCAGCAGCTTCAGCGGGGCTGTCTCCTACGAGCAGTACTTC.

In the case of this clone: Distinct nucleotide sequences in the sample also encode this CDR3. This chain joins TRBV7-2 and TRBJ2-7; 13 bases fit TRBD2. V trimming: 2 bases; J trimming: 4 bases; junction bases outside the gene matches: 8. The CDR3 has 17 residues. Germline V CDR1 and CDR2: SGHTA, FQGNSA. The CDR3 DNA reads as TGTGCCAGCAGCTTACAAGGACTAGCGGGAGACCCGTACGAGCAGTACTTC. This gives the protein CASSLQGLAGDPYEQYF.

The V call is TRBV5-1, the J call TRBJ2-5, with 9 bases that match TRBD1. The J segment lost 1 base and the V segment lost 3 bases, leaving 1 base of the junction unmatched. Germline values: CDR1 SGHRS, CDR2 YFSETQ. There are 14 residues in the CDR3. The CDR3 spells CASSWTGAQETQYF. CDR3 nucleotides: TGCGCCAGCAGCTGGACAGGGGCCCAAGAGACCCAGTACTTC.

V gene TRBV18 combines with J gene TRBJ2-6, with D maybe TRBD1 (5 bases). The CDR3 spans 17 residues. V lost 3 bases and J lost 0, with 12 bases in between. Per germline, CDR1 KGHSH and CDR2 LQKENI. The CDR3 is CASSPRAPNSGANVLTF. CDR3 coding DNA: TGTGCCAGCTCACCCAGGGCCCCAAACTCTGGGGCCAACGTCCTGACTTTC.

This clone was found a few times. The gene calls are TRBV5-1 and TRBJ1-1; D not certain. The V gene lost 1 base and the J gene lost 5 bases, with 12 bases spanning the gap. The CDR3 is made up of 14 amino acids. The germline V gene has CDR1 SGHRS and CDR2 YFSETQ. CDR3 region: CASSLTDPTTEAFF. As DNA, the CDR3 is TGCGCCAGCAGCTTGACAGATCCGACGACTGAAGCTTTCTTT.

The CDR3 loop is CASSPTTSGRAHEQFF. CDR3 DNA: TGCGCCAGCAGCCCCACTACTAGCGGGAGGGCCCATGAGCAGTTCTTC. This chain joins TRBV5-1 and TRBJ2-1; 13 bases match TRBD2. Germline loops: CDR1 SGHRS, CDR2 YFSETQ. The CDR3 loop spans 16 amino acids. Unmatched junction bases numbered 9, after V lost 4 bases and J lost 8 bases.

DNA for the CDR3: TGTGCCAGCAGCCGAACCCCCAGGGATTCACCCCTCCACTTT. Its protein product is CASSRTPRDSPLHF. The rearrangement uses TRBV6-5 and TRBJ1-6; TRBD1 is a possible D gene (5 bases). CDR1 is MNHEY and CDR2 is SVGAGI in the germline V gene. The CDR3 is 14 residues long. V was trimmed by 6 bases and J by 8 bases, leaving 14 bases between them.

This clone occurred once. The chain carries TRBV28 and TRBJ2-1; 8 positions agree with TRBD2. Germline-derived CDR1 and CDR2 are MDHEN and SYDVKM. CDR3 length equals 16 residues. V was clipped by 6 bases and J by 10 bases; unmatched bases: 17. CDR3 sequence: CASRWERGSGSREQFF. CDR3 coding DNA: TGTGCCAGCAGATGGGAGAGGGGGAGCGGGAGTCGCGAGCAGTTCTTC.

The chain is built from TRBV5-1 and TRBJ2-3; no definite D call. Trimming took 4 bases from V and 4 from J, leaving 16 bases between them. The CDR3 runs to 15 residues. Germline lookup yields CDR1 SGHRS and CDR2 YFSETQ. CDR3 protein: CASSRTPGSPDTQYF. CDR3 nucleotide sequence: TGCGCCAGCAGCAGGACCCCGGGTAGCCCAGATACGCAGTATTTT.

The genes are TRBV28 and TRBJ2-1; 11 nucleotides agree with TRBD2. The CDR3 spans 16 residues. V gave up 6 bases and J gave up 3 bases; unmatched junction bases: 7. Germline loops: CDR1 MDHEN, CDR2 SYDVKM. Here the CDR3 reads CASRASGTSGYNEQFF. The CDR3 nucleotides are TGTGCCAGCAGGGCCTCCGGGACTAGCGGCTACAATGAGCAGTTCTTC.

As regards this clone: Other DNA sequences in the sample encode the same CDR3. The J gene is TRBJ1-5, the V gene TRBV18, with D unclear. This CDR3 region has 13 residues. The V end lost 2 bases, the J end lost 4 bases, and 6 bases lay between the germline ends. The V gene's germline CDR1 is KGHSH and CDR2 LQKENI. The CDR3 coding sequence is TGTGCCAGCTCACCAACCGGTAATCAGCCCCAGCATTTT. Its protein product is CASSPTGNQPQHF.

This clone appeared a single time. This sample also contains other DNA sequences that code for the same CDR3. The rearrangement joins TRBV18 to TRBJ1-3; no clear D. This CDR3 has 14 residues. Per the germline V gene, CDR1 is KGHSH and CDR2 is LQKENI. The V gene lost 3 bases and the J gene lost 3 bases, with 9 bases spanning the gap. In DNA, the CDR3 is TGTGCCAGCTCACCGGCGGGGAGTGGAAACACCATATATTTT. Translation gives CASSPAGSGNTIYF.

The chain links TRBV6-5 to TRBJ1-2; D unclear. V was clipped by 7 bases and J by 4 bases, with 13 bases between them. Germline loops: CDR1 MNHEY, CDR2 SVGAGI. The CDR3 covers 13 residues. For the CDR3, the DNA is TGTGCCAGCACGACGGGGTGGCCCTATGGCTACACCTTC. Its protein is CASTTGWPYGYTF.

A single count supports this clone. V usage is TRBV7-3 and J usage is TRBJ2-1; D uncertain. The CDR3 runs 16 residues. Germline CDR1 is SGHTA and CDR2 is FQGTGA. Trimming cost V 1 base and J 5 bases, with 15 bases left between them. The CDR3 loop is CASSLMGRSANNEQFF. DNA of the CDR3: TGTGCCAGCAGCTTAATGGGCCGGTCAGCGAACAATGAGCAGTTCTTC.

This clone appeared many times. The chain has TRBV29-1 and TRBJ1-4; D unclear. The CDR3 sequence is 11 residues long. Germline lookup yields CDR1 SQVTM and CDR2 ANQGSEA. The V end lost 8 bases, the J end lost 14 bases, and 18 bases lay between the germline ends. The CDR3 region is CSPPGLRRLFF. The CDR3 region has the DNA TGCAGCCCGCCGGGCCTTAGGCGTCTGTTTTTT.